Listed below are T cell receptor beta chains from one sample, sequenced in a study of identical twins. In TCRdb, the 5' RACE reads were re-called with MiXCR into one record per CDR3 protein. Here the sample spans a few hundred thousand distinct CDR3 sequences, less than 20% being singletons. Sequencing was done on a sample of naive T cells sorted from blood. The receptors stem from a man aged 50-59 years in good health. The CDR3 runs from the conserved cysteine through the conserved F or W. The order of the fields is CDR3 protein, CDR3 DNA, clone size, J gene, V gene, D gene. D genes are given only for firm matches. Where a row states a size, it is once, few, many or the class of an expanded clone; other rows omit it.

CSARPRETNTGELFF	TGCAGTGCTCGCCCACGGGAAACGAACACCGGGGAGCTGTTTTTT	many	TRBJ2-2	TRBV20-1	-
CASRPGGTNYGYTF	TGTGCCAGCAGGCCAGGGGGGACTAACTATGGCTACACCTTC	few	TRBJ1-2	TRBV12-3/TRBV12-4	TRBD1
CASSLRLQYEQYF	TGTGCCAGCAGCCTAAGACTGCAGTACGAGCAGTACTTC	-	TRBJ2-7	TRBV6-1	-
CASTPATGIYEQYF	TGTGCCAGCACCCCCGCGACAGGGATCTACGAGCAGTACTTC	many	TRBJ2-7	TRBV7-2	TRBD1
CASSYSESGVLFF	TGTGCCAGCAGTTACTCAGAGTCAGGCGTGCTGTTTTTT	few	TRBJ2-2	TRBV6-2/TRBV6-3	-
CASRSGQGTDTQYF	TGTGCCAGTAGATCTGGACAGGGAACAGATACGCAGTATTTT	few	TRBJ2-3	TRBV6-1	TRBD1
CASSSGPDAGTQYF	TGTGCCAGCAGTTCCGGACCTGACGCGGGGACCCAGTACTTC	-	TRBJ2-5	TRBV12-3/TRBV12-4	-
CASKRSSTDTQYF	TGTGCCAGCAAAAGGTCTAGCACAGATACGCAGTATTTT	once	TRBJ2-3	TRBV28	-
CASSPEDRAHANYGYTF	TGTGCCAGCTCACCAGAAGACAGGGCCCACGCTAACTATGGCTACACCTTC	-	TRBJ1-2	TRBV18	TRBD1
CASSVGLTGSSYNEQFF	TGTGCCAGCAGCGTAGGGTTAACGGGGAGCTCCTACAATGAGCAGTTCTTC	few	TRBJ2-1	TRBV9	-
CASRRMGQTKETQYF	TGTGCCAGCAGAAGAATGGGACAGACCAAAGAGACCCAGTACTTC	-	TRBJ2-5	TRBV6-1	TRBD1
CASRRDTSNQPQHF	TGTGCCAGCAGGCGGGACACTAGCAATCAGCCCCAGCATTTT	many	TRBJ1-5	TRBV28	-
CASTEDTQETQYF	TGTGCCAGCACCGAGGACACCCAAGAGACCCAGTACTTC	-	TRBJ2-5	TRBV12-3/TRBV12-4	-
CASPVRPNTGELFF	TGTGCCAGCCCGGTGCGGCCTAACACCGGGGAGCTGTTTTTT	-	TRBJ2-2	TRBV7-3	-
CAWGRDYTDTQYF	TGTGCCTGGGGGAGGGACTACACAGATACGCAGTATTTT	few	TRBJ2-3	TRBV30	TRBD2
CASSSRGLNEQFF	TGTGCCAGCAGCTCCAGGGGTTTGAATGAGCAGTTCTTC	many	TRBJ2-1	TRBV7-9	-
CASSPGLAGGERWETQYF	TGTGCCAGCAGCCCCGGACTAGCGGGGGGCGAGAGGTGGGAGACCCAGTACTTC	few	TRBJ2-5	TRBV12-3/TRBV12-4	TRBD2
CASSYSRTPLGPYEQYF	TGTGCCAGCAGTTACTCCCGAACTCCACTAGGGCCCTACGAGCAGTACTTC	many	TRBJ2-7	TRBV6-5	-
CASRSNRDLNTGELFF	TGTGCCAGCAGGAGTAACAGGGACCTGAACACCGGGGAGCTGTTTTTT	few	TRBJ2-2	TRBV6-2/TRBV6-3	-
CASSPTGGFETQYF	TGCGCCAGCAGCCCGACAGGGGGCTTTGAGACCCAGTACTTC	many	TRBJ2-5	TRBV5-1	TRBD1
CASSPGPGEQYF	TGTGCCAGCTCACCCGGACCAGGGGAGCAGTACTTC	many	TRBJ2-7	TRBV18	-
CSASSTARSEAFF	TGCAGTGCTAGTTCAACAGCCCGTTCAGAAGCTTTCTTT	few	TRBJ1-1	TRBV20-1	-
CSVSLFGGSGEAFF	TGCAGCGTTAGTCTCTTCGGGGGTAGCGGTGAAGCTTTCTTT	-	TRBJ1-1	TRBV29-1	-
CSVAMGGGANVLTF	TGCAGCGTTGCTATGGGTGGGGGGGCCAACGTCCTGACTTTC	few	TRBJ2-6	TRBV29-1	-
CASSPAGGPNEQFF	TGTGCCAGCAGTCCCGCGGGAGGGCCAAATGAGCAGTTCTTC	few	TRBJ2-1	TRBV6-1	TRBD2
CASSLGGGGTGGFYTEAFF	TGTGCCAGCAGCTTAGGCGGGGGCGGGACAGGGGGCTTTTACACTGAAGCTTTCTTT	many	TRBJ1-1	TRBV7-6	TRBD1
CASSWTVYNEQFF	TGTGCCAGCAGTTGGACAGTTTACAATGAGCAGTTCTTC	few	TRBJ2-1	TRBV6-2/TRBV6-3	-
CASSQDLGETHFPADTQYF	TGCGCCAGCAGCCAAGATTTGGGGGAGACCCACTTCCCCGCAGATACGCAGTATTTT	-	TRBJ2-3	TRBV4-3	-
CSASEGASYNEQFF	TGCAGTGCTAGTGAAGGGGCAAGCTACAATGAGCAGTTCTTC	few	TRBJ2-1	TRBV20-1	-
CSVEGLSSYNEQFF	TGCAGCGTTGAAGGACTAAGCTCCTACAATGAGCAGTTCTTC	many	TRBJ2-1	TRBV29-1	-
CAAGTGGPYEQYF	TGTGCCGCCGGGACAGGGGGACCCTACGAGCAGTACTTC	few	TRBJ2-7	TRBV10-3	TRBD1
CASSLGTGRGYEQYF	TGTGCCAGCAGCTTAGGGACGGGAAGGGGCTACGAGCAGTACTTC	few	TRBJ2-7	TRBV7-2	-
CASVSGADLGYNEQFF	TGTGCCAGCGTTTCAGGAGCGGACCTTGGGTACAATGAGCAGTTCTTC	few	TRBJ2-1	TRBV11-3	-
CASSPRQGAKQYF	TGCGCCAGCAGCCCTAGACAGGGCGCAAAGCAGTACTTC	few	TRBJ2-7	TRBV4-1	TRBD1
CASSLTTSVSYEQYF	TGTGCCAGCAGCTTAACGACTAGCGTTTCCTACGAGCAGTACTTC	few	TRBJ2-7	TRBV7-9	TRBD2
CASSQMTSGSNEQFF	TGTGCCAGCAGCCAAATGACTAGCGGGAGTAATGAGCAGTTCTTC	-	TRBJ2-1	TRBV3-1	TRBD2
CASRPGTGDFYEQYF	TGTGCCAGCAGACCCGGGACAGGAGATTTCTACGAGCAGTACTTC	few	TRBJ2-7	TRBV12-3/TRBV12-4	TRBD1
CASSSGLAGQGYEAFF	TGCGCCAGCAGCTCAGGGCTGGCAGGACAGGGGTATGAAGCTTTCTTT	few	TRBJ1-1	TRBV5-1	TRBD1
CSAPHPGEANQPQHF	TGCAGTGCCCCCCATCCAGGGGAAGCGAATCAGCCCCAGCATTTT	few	TRBJ1-5	TRBV20-1	-
CSVEEPGGNEQFF	TGCAGCGTTGAAGAGCCAGGGGGAAATGAGCAGTTCTTC	few	TRBJ2-1	TRBV29-1	TRBD1
CASSLSAGFYEQYF	TGTGCCAGCAGTTTATCCGCAGGGTTCTACGAGCAGTACTTC	-	TRBJ2-7	TRBV28	-
CASSLSRRGGLSEQYF	TGTGCCAGCAGCTTGAGCAGGAGGGGGGGTTTGAGCGAGCAGTACTTC	many	TRBJ2-7	TRBV11-2	-
CASSLGGLAVQETQYF	TGTGCCAGCAGCTTAGGCGGCCTAGCGGTACAAGAGACCCAGTACTTC	-	TRBJ2-5	TRBV7-2	TRBD2
CASRKTSGTGELFF	TGTGCCAGCAGGAAAACTAGCGGAACCGGGGAGCTGTTTTTT	-	TRBJ2-2	TRBV5-4	TRBD2
CASSPRYGQETQYF	TGTGCCAGCTCACCACGGTACGGGCAAGAGACCCAGTACTTC	-	TRBJ2-5	TRBV18	-
CASSRGAGETQYF	TGTGCCAGCAGCCGAGGGGCCGGGGAGACCCAGTACTTC	once	TRBJ2-5	TRBV11-2	-
CASSFAGLAIHEQFF	TGTGCCAGCAGTTTCGCTGGACTAGCGATACATGAGCAGTTCTTC	-	TRBJ2-1	TRBV12-3/TRBV12-4	TRBD2
CASSLAPGDEQYF	TGTGCCAGCAGCTTAGCCCCAGGGGACGAGCAGTACTTC	-	TRBJ2-7	TRBV7-3	-
CSAREGYNSYEQYF	TGCAGTGCTAGAGAAGGATACAACTCCTACGAGCAGTACTTC	many	TRBJ2-7	TRBV20-1	-
CASSSTPGLAGAPDTQYF	TGTGCCAGCAGCTCGACCCCGGGACTAGCGGGGGCCCCCGATACGCAGTATTTT	many	TRBJ2-3	TRBV11-2	TRBD2
CSALRRDPQETQYF	TGCAGTGCCCTACGCCGCGATCCTCAAGAGACCCAGTACTTC	-	TRBJ2-5	TRBV20-1	-
CASSLEGRPNTEAFF	TGTGCCAGCAGTTTAGAGGGACGGCCGAACACTGAAGCTTTCTTT	few	TRBJ1-1	TRBV12-3/TRBV12-4	-
CSADLRKGITSYEQYF	TGCAGTGCTGATCTTAGGAAGGGCATTACGTCCTACGAGCAGTACTTC	few	TRBJ2-7	TRBV20-1	-
CASAAGLAGRTDTQYF	TGTGCCAGCGCAGCGGGACTAGCGGGGCGCACAGATACGCAGTATTTT	many	TRBJ2-3	TRBV6-1	TRBD2
CSARERQMDLYNEQFF	TGCAGTGCTAGAGAACGGCAGATGGACTTATACAATGAGCAGTTCTTC	-	TRBJ2-1	TRBV20-1	-
CASSGYRTEPYQETQYF	TGTGCCAGCAGTGGCTACAGGACGGAACCGTACCAAGAGACCCAGTACTTC	-	TRBJ2-5	TRBV28	-
CAEGAFYNEQFF	TGTGCCGAGGGGGCCTTCTACAATGAGCAGTTCTTC	-	TRBJ2-1	TRBV30	TRBD1
CASSLGGTGRTDTQYF	TGTGCCAGCAGCTTAGGGGGGACAGGGCGCACAGATACGCAGTATTTT	few	TRBJ2-3	TRBV7-6	TRBD1
CSVTSGYNEQFF	TGCAGTGTAACTAGCGGGTACAATGAGCAGTTCTTC	many	TRBJ2-1	TRBV20-1	TRBD2
CASSDYRGGGYTF	TGTGCCAGCAGCGATTACAGGGGTGGAGGCTACACCTTC	many	TRBJ1-2	TRBV9	TRBD1